The 20 T cell receptor beta chains presented below share a single source sample, sequenced in a study of cytomegalovirus exposure and HLA in healthy donors. This PCR relied on a set of 60 Vbeta primers and 13 Jbeta primers. TCRdb keeps only in-frame clones here, not all; method: immunoSEQ multiplex PCR. Found here are 150,000 to 200,000 clones, around 77% of them singletons; the top ten hold roughly 2.3%. The sequencing sample was made of PBMCs. The receptor set was obtained from a man in his sixties in good health and CMV-seronegative.

A note on this clone: Other DNA sequences of this sample code for an identical CDR3. The V call is TRBV6-5, the J call TRBJ2-7, with 14 nucleotides matching TRBD2. This CDR3 is 15 amino acids long. CDR1 is MNHEY, CDR2 SVGAGI, per germline. Trimming cost V 6 bases and J 4 bases; bases outside gene matches: 5. The DNA for the CDR3 is TGTGCCAGCAGGTCCGGGACTAGCGGGGGTTACGAGCAGTACTTC. As protein: CASRSGTSGGYEQYF.

The rearrangement joins TRBV7-9 to TRBJ1-5; a possible D gene is TRBD1 (5 bases). CDR1 SEHNR and CDR2 FQNEAQ come from the germline V gene (reference sequence). This CDR3 spans 15 amino acids. Trimming cost V 3 bases and J 4 bases, with 13 bases left between them. CDR3 loop: CASSLGGGANQPQHF. The CDR3 DNA is TGTGCCAGCAGCTTGGGGGGAGGGGCAAATCAGCCCCAGCATTTT.

This sequence joins TRBV5-1 and TRBJ1-1, with D possibly being TRBD1 (6 bases). Looked up from germline, CDR1 is SGHRS and CDR2 is YFSETQ. The CDR3 runs to 13 residues. V dropped 6 bases and J dropped 4 bases, with 13 bases sitting between them. The CDR3 protein is CASIKTGSTEAFF. As DNA, the CDR3 is TGCGCCAGCATCAAGACAGGTTCCACTGAAGCTTTCTTT.

The chain joins TRBV28 to TRBJ2-1, with TRBD2 matching 8 bases. The V and J ends lost 1 base and 9 bases, in that order; junction bases with no gene match: 8. CDR3 length: 15 amino acids. The germline V gene has CDR1 MDHEN and CDR2 SYDVKM. DNA for the CDR3: TGTGCCAGCAGTTTATCCGGGACTAGAATTAGTGAGCAGTTCTTC. The encoded protein is CASSLSGTRISEQFF. Full variable domain (rest looked up from reference TRBV28 and TRBJ2-1): DVKVTQSSRYLVKRTGEKVFLECVQDMDHENMFWYRQDPGLGLRLIYFSYDVKMKEKGDIPEGYSVSREKKERFSLILESASTNQTSMYLCASSLSGTRISEQFFGPGTRLTVL.

The chain carries TRBV2 and TRBJ1-3, with 12 bases identical to TRBD1. The CDR3 runs 14 residues. From germline, CDR1 is SNHLY and CDR2 FYNNEI. The V gene end was trimmed by 5 bases and the J gene end by 8 bases; junction bases not matched to a gene: 4. The CDR3 region is CASSMGQGAHTIYF. CDR3 sequence (DNA): TGTGCCAGCAGTATGGGACAGGGGGCCCACACCATATATTTT.

A remark on this clone: Other DNA sequences in this specimen translate into the identical CDR3. This sequence joins TRBV9 and TRBJ2-3; TRBD2 matches at 13 bases. Germline-derived CDR1 and CDR2 are SGDLS and YYNGEE. CDR3 length equals 16 residues. Trimming at V came to 0 bases and at J to 4 bases, leaving 2 bases not matched to a gene. CDR3 coding DNA: TGTGCCAGCAGCGTAGTACTAGCGGGAGGGGCAGATACGCAGTATTTT. Protein product: CASSVVLAGGADTQYF.

This clone showed up just a few times. The V call is TRBV7-9, the J call TRBJ2-3; D may be TRBD2 (6 bases). This CDR3 is 15 amino acids long. The V gene lost 0 bases and the J gene lost 6 bases, with 13 bases spanning the gap. Germline CDR1 reads SEHNR; CDR2 reads FQNEAQ (reference sequence). The CDR3 protein is CASSLAAGTADTQYF. The CDR3 DNA reads as TGTGCCAGCAGCTTAGCGGCGGGGACTGCCGATACGCAGTATTTT.

The chain uses TRBV27 and TRBJ1-4; D gene ambiguous. Trimming stripped 1 base from V and 0 bases from J, with 9 bases between. Looked up from germline, CDR1 is MNHEY and CDR2 is SMNVEV (reference sequence). CDR3 length: 16 residues. The CDR3 region is CASSLFSGATNEKLFF. In DNA form, the CDR3 reads TGTGCCAGCAGTTTATTCTCTGGAGCAACTAATGAAAAACTGTTTTTT.

In the case of this clone: One junction end does not reproduce the germline sequence, and a read error may be involved. This chain uses TRBV7-7 with TRBJ2-5, with D possibly being TRBD2 (6 bases). This CDR3 has 12 residues. From germline, CDR1 is SSHAT and CDR2 FNYEAQ (reference sequence). The CDR3 sequence is CASSRDSGTQYF. The CDR3 nucleotides are TGTGCTAGCAGCCGGGACTCCGGTACGCAGTACTTC.

This sequence joins TRBV11-2 and TRBJ2-7; 9 nucleotides match TRBD2. Germline V gives CDR1 SGHAT, CDR2 FQNNGV. Germline trimming cut 2 bases from V and 3 bases from J; bases unmatched to any gene: 8. The CDR3 loop spans 16 amino acids. The CDR3 protein is CASSLPGSAGGYEQYF. CDR3 in DNA: TGTGCCAGCAGCTTACCCGGTTCAGCGGGAGGCTACGAGCAGTACTTC.

The V call is TRBV7-2, the J call TRBJ2-1; 8 nucleotides line up with TRBD2. V shed 5 bases and J 8 bases; nucleotides not matched to a gene: 11. The germline CDR1 and CDR2 sequences are SGHTA and FQGNSA. The CDR3 runs 15 residues. CDR3 residues: CASSVGIAGWYEQFF. CDR3 nucleotide sequence: TGTGCCAGCAGCGTAGGGATAGCGGGATGGTATGAGCAGTTCTTC.

The genes are TRBV28 and TRBJ1-5, with a tentative D call TRBD1 (5 bases). From germline, CDR1 is MDHEN and CDR2 SYDVKM. Trimming left V 7 bases short and J 1 base short, with 14 bases between. This CDR3 comprises 15 residues. The CDR3: CASTNGGDSNQPQHF. In DNA, the CDR3 is TGTGCCAGCACCAACGGGGGGGACAGCAATCAGCCCCAGCATTTT.

This clone has more than one count but fewer than ten. This sequence joins TRBV7-2 and TRBJ2-3; D possibly corresponds to TRBD2 (5 bases). The CDR3 sequence is 13 residues long. From germline, CDR1 is SGHTA and CDR2 FQGNSA. The V gene lost 8 bases and the J gene lost 6 bases, with 15 bases spanning the gap. The CDR3 loop is CASSGLGSDTQYF. DNA of the CDR3: TGTGCCAGCTCAGGACTTGGTTCGGATACGCAGTATTTT.

As regards this clone: The same CDR3 arises from other DNA sequences in this sample as well. The chain recombines TRBV25-1 with TRBJ2-3; D might be TRBD1 (6 bases). V was clipped by 6 bases and J by 1 base, with 14 bases between them. Germline lookup yields CDR1 MGHDK and CDR2 SYGVNS. CDR3 length: 15 amino acids. In nucleotides, the CDR3 is TGTGCCAGCAGCACTGACAGGAGAGGCACAGATACGCAGTATTTT. Translating gives CASSTDRRGTDTQYF. Full variable domain (rest looked up from reference TRBV25-1 and TRBJ2-3): EADIYQTPRYLVIGTGKKITLECSQTMGHDKMYWYQQDPGMELHLIHYSYGVNSTEKGDLSSESTVSRIRTEHFPLTLESARPSHTSQYLCASSTDRRGTDTQYFGPGTRLTVL.

This chain connects TRBV4-3 to TRBJ2-5; D unclear. The end of the DNA is better explained by TRBJ2-7, so the J call may be wrong. This CDR3 region has 16 residues. Per germline, CDR1 LGHNA and CDR2 YSLEER. CDR3 coding DNA: TGCGCCAGCAGCCAAGATCATAAAGCGCTTCCCTACGAGCAGTACTTC. This codes for CASSQDHKALPYEQYF.

A remark on this clone: Other DNA sequences from this sample encode an identical CDR3 as well. This CDR3 reads CAWSQGWTEAFF. In nucleotides, the CDR3 is TGTGCCTGGAGTCAGGGTTGGACTGAAGCTTTCTTT. This chain links TRBV30 with TRBJ1-1; possibly TRBD1 for D (5 bases). Germline CDR1 and CDR2: GTSNPN and SVGIG (reference sequence). The CDR3 spans 12 residues. The V end was cut by 2 bases, the J end by 5 bases, with 9 bases between.

The chain couples TRBV7-8 to TRBJ2-3, with D unresolved. The CDR3 has 13 residues. V lost 8 bases and J lost 0, with 9 bases in between. Germline V lookup: CDR1 SGHVS, CDR2 FQNEAQ. CDR3 protein: CASGLESTDTQYF. CDR3 nucleotide sequence: TGTGCCAGCGGGTTGGAGAGCACAGATACGCAGTATTTT.

CDR3: CASSWGGVGEQYF. The CDR3 DNA is TGTGCCAGCTCGTGGGGGGGAGTGGGTGAGCAGTACTTC. The chain couples TRBV7-2 to TRBJ2-7; 7 nucleotides line up with TRBD2. The CDR3 totals 13 residues. Per germline, CDR1 SGHTA and CDR2 FQGNSA. With 8 bases clipped from V and 7 bases from J, the junction kept 11 bases outside the gene matches.

The sample holds a few counts of this clone. V is TRBV28 and J is TRBJ2-7; D is perhaps TRBD1 (5 bases). CDR3 length: 14 amino acids. Trimming left V 6 bases short and J 0 bases short, with 12 bases between. CDR1 and CDR2 from the germline V gene are MDHEN and SYDVKM. The CDR3 coding sequence is TGTGCCAGCAGCTTCAGGGCGAGCTCCTACGAGCAGTACTTC. The encoded protein is CASSFRASSYEQYF.

This clone was detected only once. This rearrangement joins TRBV7-2 to TRBJ2-1, with D hard to call. CDR1 and CDR2 from the germline V gene are SGHTA and FQGNSA. Trimming took 5 bases from V and 6 from J, leaving 14 bases between them. CDR3 length: 14 amino acids. Written as DNA, the CDR3 is TGTGCCAGCAGCCTAATCGCTAGAATCAATGAGCAGTTCTTC. Amino acids: CASSLIARINEQFF.